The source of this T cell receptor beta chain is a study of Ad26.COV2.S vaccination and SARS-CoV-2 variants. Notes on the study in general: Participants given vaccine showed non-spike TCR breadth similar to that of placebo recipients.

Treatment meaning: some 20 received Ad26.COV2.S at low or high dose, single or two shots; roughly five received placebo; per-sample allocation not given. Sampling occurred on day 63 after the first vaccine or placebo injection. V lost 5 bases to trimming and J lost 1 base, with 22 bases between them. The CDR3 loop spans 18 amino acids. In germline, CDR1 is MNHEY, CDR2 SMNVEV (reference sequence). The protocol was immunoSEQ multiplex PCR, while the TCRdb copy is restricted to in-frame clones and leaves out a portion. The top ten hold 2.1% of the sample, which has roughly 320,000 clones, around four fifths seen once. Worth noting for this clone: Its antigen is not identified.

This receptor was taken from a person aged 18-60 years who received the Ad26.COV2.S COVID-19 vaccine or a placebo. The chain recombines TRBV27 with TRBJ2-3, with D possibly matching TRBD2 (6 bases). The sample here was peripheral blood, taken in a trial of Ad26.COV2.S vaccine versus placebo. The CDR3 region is CASSPRPRAGGGTDTQYF. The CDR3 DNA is TGTGCCAGCAGTCCCCGCCCAAGAGCGGGCGGGGGCACAGATACGCAGTATTTT.